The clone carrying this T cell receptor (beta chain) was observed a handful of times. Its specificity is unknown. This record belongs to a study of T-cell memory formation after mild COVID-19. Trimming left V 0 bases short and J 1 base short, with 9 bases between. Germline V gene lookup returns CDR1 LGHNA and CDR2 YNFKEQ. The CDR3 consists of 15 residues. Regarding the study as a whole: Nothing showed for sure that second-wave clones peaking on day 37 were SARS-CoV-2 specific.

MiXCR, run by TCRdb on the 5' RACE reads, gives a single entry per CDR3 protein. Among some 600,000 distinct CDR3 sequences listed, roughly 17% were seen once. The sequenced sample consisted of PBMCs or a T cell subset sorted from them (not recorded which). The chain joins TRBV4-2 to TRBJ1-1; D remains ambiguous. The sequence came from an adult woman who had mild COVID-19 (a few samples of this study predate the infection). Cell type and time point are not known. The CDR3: CASSQDQWRNTEAFF. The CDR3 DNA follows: TGTGCCAGCAGCCAAGATCAATGGCGGAACACTGAAGCTTTCTTT.